The 14 T cell receptor beta chains presented below share a single source sample, sequenced in a study of cytomegalovirus exposure and HLA in healthy donors. Both 60 Vbeta primers and 13 Jbeta primers went into the PCR. Clones were read by immunoSEQ multiplex PCR, and TCRdb kept only the in-frame ones, dropping some. Of roughly 80,000 clones listed, around 81% were seen once; the top ten hold 1.9%. Sequenced material: PBMCs. These receptor sequences come from a woman in her thirties in good health and CMV-seronegative.

The V and J genes are TRBV27 and TRBJ2-5, with 14 bases aligning to TRBD2. The J call may be incorrect, as the DNA end agrees better with TRBJ2-7. This CDR3 comprises 14 residues. Germline loops: CDR1 MNHEY, CDR2 SMNVEV (reference sequence). The CDR3 DNA is TGTGCCAGCCGGTTTGGACTAGCGGGAGGCGAGCAGTACTTC. Protein product: CASRFGLAGGEQYF.

The chain uses TRBV18 and TRBJ2-1, with 12 bases lining up with TRBD2. The CDR3 runs 17 residues. V lost 3 bases to trimming and J lost 8 bases; unmatched junction nucleotides: 11. The germline gives CDR1 KGHSH, CDR2 LQKENI. CDR3 amino acids: CASSPATSGRGLYEQFF. Here the CDR3 DNA reads TGTGCCAGCTCACCCGCGACTAGCGGGAGAGGTTTGTATGAGCAGTTCTTC.

The chain couples TRBV7-9 to TRBJ2-7, with D possibly being TRBD1 (6 bases). Deletions cut 1 base from V and 6 bases from J, with 13 bases between. Germline V gives CDR1 SEHNR, CDR2 FQNEAQ (reference sequence). The CDR3 loop spans 14 amino acids. The CDR3 reads CASSLVGARGEQYF. As DNA, the CDR3 is TGTGCCAGCAGCTTAGTGGGCGCCAGGGGCGAGCAGTACTTC.

This clone was recorded only once. V is TRBV29-1 and J is TRBJ2-5, with a tentative D call TRBD2 (5 bases). The J call could be wrong; TRBJ2-7 is a better fit for the DNA end. CDR3 size: 14 residues. Germline CDR1 and CDR2: SQVTM and ANQGSEA. The CDR3 DNA sequence: TGCAGCGTTGAAGAAGGGAGTAGTACGTACGAGCAGTACTTC. Translation: CSVEEGSSTYEQYF.

The chain couples TRBV2 to TRBJ2-1, with TRBD1 matching 11 bases. J gave up 5 bases and V 6 bases, and 9 bases lay outside the gene matches. The CDR3 extends over 16 amino acids. Germline CDR1 reads SNHLY; CDR2 reads FYNNEI. The CDR3 coding sequence is TGTGCCAGCAGGGGACTACGGACAGGGGGCAACAATGAGCAGTTCTTC. As protein: CASRGLRTGGNNEQFF.

This clone was seen more than once but under ten times. The V gene is TRBV7-8, the J gene TRBJ1-1; D gene unclear. The V gene lost 7 bases and the J gene lost 11 bases, with 29 bases spanning the gap. Germline V gene lookup returns CDR1 SGHVS and CDR2 FQNEAQ. The CDR3 sequence is 16 residues long. Here the CDR3 reads CASNPGRAYPAFGAFF. CDR3 bases: TGTGCCAGCAACCCCGGGAGGGCATACCCCGCTTTTGGGGCTTTCTTT.

This clone appeared a few times. This chain links TRBV7-2 with TRBJ2-7, with 8 bases identical to TRBD2. The CDR3 is 14 amino acids. Unmatched junction bases numbered 13, after V lost 8 bases and J lost 7 bases. Germline V CDR1 and CDR2: SGHTA, FQGNSA. CDR3 nucleotide sequence: TGTGCCAGCTCGGAATGGCGCCTAGCGGGTGAGCAGTACTTC. Protein: CASSEWRLAGEQYF.

This chain connects TRBV5-1 to TRBJ2-6, with no clear D. Trimming shortened V by 5 bases and J by 0 bases, and 12 bases separated the two germline ends. The CDR3 loop spans 16 amino acids. The germline gives CDR1 SGHRS, CDR2 YFSETQ. CDR3 sequence (DNA): TGCGCCAGCAGTCTGGGCCACCTCTCTGGGGCCAACGTCCTGACTTTC. This translates into CASSLGHLSGANVLTF.

The chain has TRBV30 and TRBJ2-2; 7 bases match TRBD1. This CDR3 spans 12 amino acids. Germline lookup yields CDR1 GTSNPN and CDR2 SVGIG (reference sequence). The V and J ends lost 4 bases and 6 bases, in that order; junction bases with no gene match: 2. The CDR3 DNA follows: TGTGCCTGGACCCAGGGGGCCGGGGAGCTGTTTTTT. Translation gives CAWTQGAGELFF.

The chain recombines TRBV11-1 with TRBJ2-1; D not certain. The CDR3 loop spans 14 amino acids. Germline V lookup: CDR1 SGHAT, CDR2 FQDESV (reference sequence). The germline V and J ends were trimmed by 1 base and 5 bases, with 9 bases remaining between them. CDR3: CASSLVAANNEQFF. CDR3 sequence (DNA): TGTGCCAGCAGCTTAGTAGCCGCCAACAATGAGCAGTTCTTC.

This chain connects TRBV6-1 to TRBJ2-1; 12 positions agree with TRBD2. CDR1 is MNHNS, CDR2 SASEGT, per germline. The CDR3 covers 15 residues. Trimming removed 8 bases from V and 8 bases from J; junction bases left unmatched: 10. Here the CDR3 DNA reads TGTGCCAGCCAGCCTAGCGGGAGGGCCGGGTATGAGCAGTTCTTC. Translation gives CASQPSGRAGYEQFF.

Only a few counts were recorded for this clone. This chain uses TRBV28 with TRBJ2-7; possible D gene TRBD2, 5 bases. V lost 7 bases to trimming and J lost 2 bases, with 15 bases between them. Germline CDR1 is MDHEN and CDR2 is SYDVKM. The CDR3 is made up of 14 amino acids. The CDR3 sequence: CASNGGVFPYEQYF. DNA for the CDR3: TGTGCCAGCAACGGAGGCGTTTTCCCCTACGAGCAGTACTTC.

The genes are TRBV4-2 and TRBJ1-4, with 8 bases aligning to TRBD1. Germline V gene data show CDR1 as LGHNA and CDR2 as YNFKEQ. The trim removed 0 bases at V and 7 bases at J, leaving 13 bases unmatched. The CDR3 is 18 residues long. CDR3 protein: CASSQEPNTGGWGEKLFF. CDR3 coding DNA: TGTGCCAGCAGCCAAGAACCCAACACAGGGGGTTGGGGTGAAAAACTGTTTTTT.

The V gene is TRBV10-1, the J gene TRBJ2-1, with 11 bases matching TRBD2. Germline V lookup: CDR1 WNHNN, CDR2 SYGVQD (reference sequence). This CDR3 spans 19 amino acids. V dropped 0 bases and J dropped 9; count of bases not matched to a gene: 16. CDR3 coding DNA: TGCGCCAGCAGTGAGTCGCAACTAGCGGGAGCCCAGCGTCCTTTTGAGCAGTTCTTC. Translated, it gives CASSESQLAGAQRPFEQFF.